This TCR beta chain is drawn from a study of T cells after yellow fever vaccination. Study-wide findings and caveats: Once the booster was given, most primary-vaccination clones reappeared, at about 96% for CD4 and 85% to 90% for CD8. The bulk population could contribute abundant contaminating clonotypes to FACS-sorted repertoires.

Comments on this clonotype: Its antigen is unknown.

One entry per CDR3 protein, called by TCRdb with MiXCR from the 5' RACE reads. This sample has 300,000 or so distinct CDR3 sequences, with 7.5% to 9% found just once. The CDR3 consists of 15 residues. The germline V gene has CDR1 SGHTA and CDR2 FQGNSA. V was cut by 6 bases and J by 6 bases, with 18 bases left in between. The rearrangement uses TRBV7-2 and TRBJ2-1; D unclear. The TCR originated in a young man who received the YFV17D yellow fever vaccine. This sample comprised CD4+ T cells sorted from PBMCs, obtained 5 days after the yellow fever booster vaccination. CDR3: CASSPITPYANEQFF. The CDR3 region has the DNA TGTGCCAGCAGTCCAATTACCCCCTACGCCAATGAGCAGTTCTTC.